The rows below give T cell receptor beta chains drawn from one sample of a study of T cell repertoires in cytomegalovirus infection. Antigens for these TCRs are unknown. Using its own MiXCR run on the reads, TCRdb lists one record per CDR3 protein. Altogether about 52,000 distinct CDR3 sequences are present, about 20% being singletons, with the ten largest covering just under 80%. Here the sequenced sample was CD8+ T cells from cultured PBMCs, taken from culture after CMV antigen stimulation. The receptors stem from a human donor in good health (CMV status not recorded). Some clones in this sample may be carry-over from other donors' samples. Both conserved end residues are part of each CDR3. The D gene is left open where the match is weak. Size tells how often a clone was seen (once, few, many) or the class of an expanded clone, and some rows leave it out.

V gene	clone size	D gene	J gene	CDR3 protein	CDR3 DNA
TRBV7-2	NA	NA	TRBJ2-3	CASSLGWVRGGTDTQYF	TGTGCCAGCAGCTTAGGTTGGGTGAGAGGGGGCACAGATACGCAGTATTTT
TRBV7-2	NA	NA	TRBJ1-1	CASSLGPWTGNREAFF	TGTGCCAGCAGCTTAGGTCCCTGGACGGGGAACAGGGAAGCTTTCTTT
TRBV7-9	few	TRBD1	TRBJ1-3	CASSLQIALTGGTSGNTIYF	TGTGCCAGCAGCTTACAGATTGCCCTGACAGGGGGCACCTCTGGAAACACCATATATTTT
TRBV27	NA	NA	TRBJ1-5	CASSLIAFYQPQHF	TGTGCCAGCAGTTTAATCGCCTTTTATCAGCCCCAGCATTTT
TRBV6-2/TRBV6-3	few	NA	TRBJ1-4	CASSYSKTDNLDEKLFF	TGTGCCAGCAGTTACTCGAAGACGGACAACCTCGATGAAAAACTGTTTTTT
TRBV7-9	NA	TRBD1	TRBJ1-2	CASSGTANYGYTF	TGTGCCAGCAGCGGGACAGCGAACTATGGCTACACCTTC
TRBV29-1	NA	NA	TRBJ2-1	CSVHEENTTPSDEQFF	TGCAGCGTGCACGAGGAAAATACCACCCCTTCCGATGAGCAGTTCTTC
TRBV6-5	NA	NA	TRBJ1-1	CASRPGVARRSEAFF	TGTGCCAGCAGACCCGGTGTTGCACGGCGCTCTGAAGCTTTCTTT
TRBV7-2	few	TRBD1	TRBJ2-7	CASSWDRRSVGQYF	TGTGCCAGCAGCTGGGACAGACGAAGCGTTGGGCAGTACTTC
TRBV28	few	NA	TRBJ1-1	CASQVGINTEAFF	TGTGCCAGCCAAGTAGGGATTAACACTGAAGCTTTCTTT
TRBV7-3	NA	NA	TRBJ2-3	CASSSNPTSTRGDTQYF	TGTGCCAGCAGCTCTAATCCTACTTCGACCCGAGGAGATACGCAGTATTTT